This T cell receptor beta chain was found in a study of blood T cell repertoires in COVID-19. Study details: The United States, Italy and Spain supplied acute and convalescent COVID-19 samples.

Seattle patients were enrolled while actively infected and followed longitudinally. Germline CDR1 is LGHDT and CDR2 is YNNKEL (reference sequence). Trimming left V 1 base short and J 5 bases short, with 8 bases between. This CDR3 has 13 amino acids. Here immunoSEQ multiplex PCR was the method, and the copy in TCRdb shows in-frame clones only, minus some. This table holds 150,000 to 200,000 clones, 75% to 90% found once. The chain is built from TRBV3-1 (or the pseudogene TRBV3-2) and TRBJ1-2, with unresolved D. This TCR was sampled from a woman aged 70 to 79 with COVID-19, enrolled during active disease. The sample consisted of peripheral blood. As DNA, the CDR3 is TGTGCCAGCAGCCAAGGCGCAGGTTATGGCTACACCTTC. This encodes CASSQGAGYGYTF.